The present entry profiles one TCR beta chain with its context. This entry is derived from a study of blood T cell repertoires in COVID-19. TCRdb keeps only in-frame clones here, not all; method: immunoSEQ multiplex PCR. The top ten clones hold over 4% of a sample with a few hundred thousand clones, approximately 86% of them seen once. V was pared by 10 bases and J by 4 bases, with 5 bases of the junction left unmatched. CDR3 length equals 12 residues. In germline, CDR1 is MNHNY, CDR2 SVGAGI (reference sequence). J is TRBJ1-2 and V is TRBV6-6; 8 bases line up with TRBD1. This clonotype originated in a woman aged 55-70 years with COVID-19, enrolled during active disease. The sample taken for sequencing was peripheral blood. The CDR3 DNA reads as TGTGCCATCGGACAGGGTACCTATGGCTACACCTTC. Translation: CAIGQGTYGYTF.